The present T cell receptor (beta chain) was sequenced within a study of early T cells in non-severe SARS-CoV-2 infection. Per germline, CDR1 KGHSH and CDR2 LQKENI. CDR3 size: 12 residues. V was clipped by 4 bases and J by 7 bases, with 8 bases between them. TCRdb reprocessed the 5' RACE reads with MiXCR, giving one entry per CDR3 protein. Found here are approximately 110,000 distinct CDR3 sequences, under 15% of them singletons; the top ten hold about a fifth. Only a few counts were recorded for this clonotype. The source material was whole blood. The sequence derives from an adult who was a healthcare worker with PCR-confirmed SARS-CoV-2 infection or an uninfected control (not recorded which). The chain joins TRBV18 to TRBJ2-1; D may be TRBD1 (6 bases). The DNA for the CDR3 is TGTGCCAGCTCACGAGGGGGAAATGAGCAGTTCTTC. Residues: CASSRGGNEQFF.